A single T cell receptor (beta chain) is shown here with its context. Its antigen target is currently unknown. Base quality data are lacking; no much larger clone is found one base away. This sample is drawn from a study of T cell responses to AZD1222 COVID-19 vaccine (dated by TCRdb to about 2021). Looking at the study overall: Because spike-specific TCR depth and breadth did not differ between the two schedules, AZD1222 recipients who got a second dose at roughly 4 weeks were pooled with those who got a second dose at roughly 12 weeks. A total of more than 230 trial participants underwent TCR sequencing, of whom 200 to 220 had received two doses of AZD1222 and roughly 26 had received two doses of the MenACWY control vaccine. Trial participants were enrolled into age subgroups of 18-55, 56-69 and 70-plus years, which contained around 150, 29 and 61 TCR-sequenced participants, respectively.

The CDR3 regions of human TCRbeta chains were subjected to immunosequencing. In the authors' own workflow: Repertoire TCRs were matched against a reference library of SARS-CoV-2-specific TCRs generated with the MIRA antigen-specificity platform. Breadth was defined as the fraction of unique TCRs that were SARS-CoV-2-associated, and depth was defined as the fraction of total T cells that were SARS-CoV-2-associated. Using the MIRA data, each spike-specific TCR was mapped to the spike region that the TCR reacts to and placed in a CD4 or CD8 class. Log10-transformed breadth and depth values were compared by one-way ANOVA with Sidak's multiple comparisons tests. TCRdb obtained this table from immuneACCESS and retained in-frame rearrangements with V and J assigned. These tables miss some clones; where compared with another copy, unresolved V genes account for less than half of the shortfall, and the remainder is unexplained. V and J calls and clone size are those listed in that table; D and trimming were worked out from the DNA. This sample gives approximately 190,000 clones in total; roughly 93% of them show up just once. The ten biggest clones cover nearly 1% of the sample.

Overall study outcomes, separate from this receptor: Conclusions about previously exposed vaccinees were limited because only six or seven AZD1222 recipients were SARS-CoV-2 seropositive at baseline. Because no day 14 peak-response samples were available, the repertoires could be characterized only after the peak T cell response. A significant rise in spike-specific TCR breadth and depth was observed after two AZD1222 doses relative to day 0 and relative to MenACWY recipients. In the small 56-69-year group, the increase in depth fell short of significance, most likely because of low power. Participants were mostly white British and included more females than males, and it was suggested by the authors that clonal diversity may have been underestimated. Reportedly, close to half of the unique spike-specific TCRs recognized epitopes lying outside the regions that are mutated in the B.1.351 and B.1.1.7 variants. Vaccine-associated CD4 TCRs spanned the whole spike protein, with dominant responses in regions 160-218 and 743-854.

This specimen's time point label, per the study, means: baseline before first vaccination. The vaccinee samples were drawn from two UK trials, COV001 and COV002, one of which was a single-blind randomized controlled phase 2/3 trial testing AZD1222 (ChAdOx1 nCoV-19) in healthy adults. For TCRbeta chain sequencing, PBMC samples from trial participants were taken at day 0 and at day 28 after the second dose. The sample consisted of peripheral blood, taken on day 0 of AZD1222 vaccination. The receptor was isolated from an adult in good health.

This receptor carries the CDR3 CASSNRGRQDEQYF. The sequence in DNA is TGCGCCAGCAGCAACCGGGGCCGGCAGGACGAGCAGTACTTC. The rearranged segments are TRBV10-2 and TRBJ2-7; the D region is possibly TRBD1 or TRBD2, each matching across 5 bases. CDR1 WSHSY and CDR2 SAAADI are derived from the germline V gene. V loses 6 bases, J loses 5 bases, and the germline ends lie 17 bases apart. The CDR3 runs 14 amino acids, cysteine and phenylalanine included. Solely the CDR3 DNA is kept, with 42 bases framed from the first base.